This is a list of T cell receptor beta chains from one sample in a study of OX40 agonist ivuxolimab in advanced cancers. This table comes from immunoSEQ multiplex PCR, and its TCRdb copy is limited to in-frame clones, with some not included. Found here are tens of thousands of clones, about nine tenths of them singletons; the top ten hold about a fifth. The starting material was CD4+ or CD8+ T cells sorted from blood, obtained in a trial of the OX40 agonist ivuxolimab. The receptors were sampled from an adult with an advanced solid tumor such as melanoma, head and neck, liver or kidney cancer. CDR3s include the opening cysteine and the closing phenylalanine or tryptophan. The D gene is left open where the match is weak. For some rows the clone size is stated as once, few or many, or as a class when expanded; others skip it.

d_gene | abundance | j_gene | v_gene | CDR3aa | CDR3nt
TRBD1 | - | TRBJ1-3 | TRBV15 | CATSGTRGPGNTIYF | TGTGCCACCAGCGGAACCAGGGGGCCCGGAAACACCATATATTTT
- | - | TRBJ2-2 | TRBV6-5 | CASSAGLMNTGELFF | TGTGCCAGCAGTGCGGGACTTATGAACACCGGGGAGCTGTTTTTT
TRBD1 | - | TRBJ1-2 | TRBV10-2 | CASRGQGEGYTF | TGCGCCAGCAGGGGACAGGGTGAGGGCTACACCTTC
TRBD1 | - | TRBJ1-2 | TRBV5-1 | CASSPGTGADYGYTF | TGCGCCAGCAGCCCCGGGACAGGGGCGGACTATGGCTACACCTTC
- | - | TRBJ2-4 | TRBV28 | CASSPDLASENIQYF | TGTGCCAGCAGCCCAGACCTGGCCTCGGAAAACATTCAGTACTTC
- | - | TRBJ2-1 | TRBV27 | CASSFQGQRGEQFF | TGTGCCAGCAGTTTCCAGGGCCAACGCGGTGAGCAGTTCTTC
- | - | TRBJ2-1 | TRBV30 | CAWSVLGFTDSLPLYNEQFF | TGTGCCTGGAGTGTACTGGGGTTCACAGACTCTCTTCCCCTATACAATGAGCAGTTCTTC
- | once | TRBJ2-7 | TRBV7-9 | CASSLVVLGGPSYEQYF | TGTGCCAGCAGCTTGGTTGTACTCGGGGGGCCATCCTACGAGCAGTACTTC
- | - | TRBJ1-3 | TRBV6-5 | CATQGRMFSGNTIYF | TGTGCCACCCAGGGACGGATGTTTTCTGGAAACACCATATATTTT
TRBD2 | - | TRBJ2-3 | TRBV11-2 | CASSLRLAEKSTDTQYF | TGTGCCAGCAGCTTACGGCTAGCGGAAAAAAGCACAGATACGCAGTATTTT
- | - | TRBJ2-5 | TRBV11-2 | CASSLSLTPQETQYF | TGTGCCAGCAGCCTGTCTCTTACTCCCCAGGAGACCCAGTACTTC
- | - | TRBJ2-3 | TRBV7-9 | CASSFGGFTDTQYF | TGTGCCAGCAGCTTCGGGGGTTTCACAGATACGCAGTATTTT
- | - | TRBJ2-5 | TRBV9 | CASSVVGLGETQYF | TGTGCCAGCAGCGTAGTTGGCCTAGGGGAGACCCAGTACTTC
- | - | TRBJ1-4 | TRBV9 | CASSATGLLNEKLFF | TGTGCCAGCAGCGCCACGGGACTACTTAATGAAAAACTGTTTTTT
- | - | TRBJ2-5 | TRBV7-8 | CASSRAGRETQYF | TGTGCCAGCAGTCGGGCGGGGCGAGAGACCCAGTACTTC
TRBD1 | - | TRBJ2-7 | TRBV29-1 | CSVAQPFFPGGYEQYF | TGCAGCGTTGCCCAACCCTTTTTTCCAGGGGGCTACGAGCAGTACTTC
TRBD1 | - | TRBJ1-4 | TRBV5-1 | CASSLVGTGIYEDEKLFF | TGCGCCAGCAGCTTGGTAGGGACAGGGATTTACGAGGATGAAAAACTGTTTTTT
- | - | TRBJ2-7 | TRBV9 | CASSVGSVNLRGEQYF | TGTGCCAGCAGCGTAGGGTCGGTGAATTTGAGGGGCGAGCAGTACTTC
- | - | TRBJ1-1 | TRBV9 | CASSPQDTEAFF | TGTGCCAGCAGCCCCCAGGACACTGAAGCTTTCTTT
TRBD2 | - | TRBJ2-5 | TRBV10-1 | CASSTFGGYQETQYF | TGCGCCAGCAGTACCTTCGGGGGGTACCAAGAGACCCAGTACTTC
- | - | TRBJ2-3 | TRBV7-9 | CASSRIPGDTQYF | TGTGCCAGCAGCCGCATCCCTGGTGATACGCAGTATTTT
- | - | TRBJ2-1 | TRBV29-1 | CSVWGHHGDEQFF | TGCAGCGTTTGGGGGCACCACGGCGATGAGCAGTTCTTC
- | - | TRBJ2-7 | TRBV10-3 | CAISRGLLTYEQYF | TGTGCCATCAGCCGCGGACTCCTGACCTACGAGCAGTACTTC
TRBD2 | - | TRBJ2-1 | TRBV29-1 | CSSTSTSGSLDEQFF | TGCAGCTCAACCTCGACTAGCGGGAGTTTGGATGAGCAGTTCTTC
- | - | TRBJ1-5 | TRBV7-9 | CASSLGVGGQPQHF | TGTGCCAGCAGCTTAGGAGTGGGGGGGCAGCCCCAGCATTTT
- | - | TRBJ1-4 | TRBV7-9 | CASSLGVGDNEKLFF | TGTGCCAGCAGCTTAGGTGTGGGGGATAATGAAAAACTGTTTTTT
- | - | TRBJ1-5 | TRBV15 | CATSRGDGLNQPQHF | TGTGCCACCAGCAGAGGGGACGGCTTAAATCAGCCCCAGCATTTT
- | - | TRBJ2-7 | TRBV5-6 | CASSRDHEQYF | TGTGCCAGCAGCAGAGACCACGAGCAGTACTTC
TRBD2 | medium-sized | TRBJ2-1 | TRBV9 | CASSVAGGPRNEQFF | TGTGCCAGCAGCGTAGCGGGGGGGCCCCGGAATGAGCAGTTCTTC
TRBD2 | - | TRBJ2-3 | TRBV9 | CASSDLAGGITDTQYF | TGTGCCAGCAGCGACCTAGCGGGAGGAATTACAGATACGCAGTATTTT
- | - | TRBJ1-1 | TRBV19 | CASREGNTEAFF | TGTGCCAGTAGGGAAGGGAACACTGAAGCTTTCTTT
TRBD2 | - | TRBJ2-3 | TRBV4-2 | CASSQDPAGGPVTDTQYF | TGTGCCAGCAGCCAAGATCCAGCGGGGGGGCCTGTCACAGATACGCAGTATTTT
- | - | TRBJ1-4 | TRBV7-6 | CASSLAGQDEKLFF | TGTGCCAGCAGCTTAGCGGGACAAGATGAAAAACTGTTTTTT
TRBD2 | - | TRBJ2-7 | TRBV7-8 | CASSLVGSGRSWDF | TGTGCCAGCAGCTTAGTTGGTAGCGGGAGATCGTGGGACTTC
- | - | TRBJ2-7 | TRBV10-3 | CAISDRVLGAYVCEQYF | TGTGCCATCAGTGACCGAGTTCTTGGAGCCTACGTTTGCGAGCAGTACTTC
- | - | TRBJ1-2 | TRBV4-1 | CASSQEPGQPGYGYTF | TGCGCCAGCAGCCAAGAGCCAGGGCAACCCGGCTATGGCTACACCTTC